The 32 T cell receptor beta chains reported below all come from one sample, sequenced in a study of blood T cell repertoires in COVID-19. Clones were read by immunoSEQ multiplex PCR, and TCRdb kept only the in-frame ones, dropping some. The sample holds under 250,000 clones, just under 90% seen once. Sequenced material: peripheral blood. Source of these receptors: a man aged 25 to 40 with COVID-19, enrolled during active disease.

The rearrangement uses TRBV9 and TRBJ1-1; D unclear. Germline V gene sequence: CDR1 SGDLS, CDR2 YYNGEE. This CDR3 region has 13 residues. The V gene lost 3 bases and the J gene lost 4 bases, with 10 bases spanning the gap. The CDR3 reads CASSGYSGTEAFF. DNA for the CDR3: TGTGCCAGCAGCGGTTACAGCGGCACTGAAGCTTTCTTT.

The chain joins TRBV27 to TRBJ2-3; D might be TRBD2 (5 bases). CDR1 is MNHEY, CDR2 SMNVEV, per germline (reference sequence). Trimming took 8 bases from V and 7 from J, leaving 10 bases between them. This CDR3 region has 11 residues. DNA for the CDR3: TGTGCCAGCCAACGAGGGAATACGCAGTATTTT. As protein: CASQRGNTQYF.

The gene calls are TRBV5-1 and TRBJ2-1; no clear D gene. The CDR3 runs to 14 residues. V was cut by 7 bases and J by 0 bases, with 11 bases left in between. Germline CDR1 and CDR2: SGHRS and YFSETQ. This CDR3 is CASVSEDSYNEQFF. In DNA form, the CDR3 reads TGCGCCAGCGTAAGCGAGGACTCCTACAATGAGCAGTTCTTC. The full variable domain, rest sourced from reference TRBV5-1 and TRBJ2-1, is KAGVTQTPRYLIKTRGQQVTLSCSPISGHRSVSWYQQTPGQGLQFLFEYFSETQRNKGNFPGRFSGRQFSNSRSEMNVSTLELGDSALYLCASVSEDSYNEQFFGPGTRLTVL.

The rearrangement links TRBV4-1 to TRBJ2-7; D may be TRBD2 (6 bases). The CDR3 loop spans 15 amino acids. Germline lookup yields CDR1 MGHRA and CDR2 YSYEKL. V lost 3 bases to trimming and J lost 2 bases, with 14 bases between them. CDR3 DNA: TGCGCCAGCAGCCAGAATAGCGGTAGGCCCTACGAGCAGTACTTC. It specifies CASSQNSGRPYEQYF.

CDR3 DNA sequence: TGCAGCGTTGAAGTAACACTGAACACTGAAGCTTTCTTT. Its translation is CSVEVTLNTEAFF. The rearrangement uses TRBV29-1 and TRBJ1-1; no definite D call. The CDR3 runs 13 residues. V was clipped by 1 base and J by 0 bases, with 6 bases between them. CDR1 SQVTM and CDR2 ANQGSEA come from the germline V gene.

This chain joins TRBV9 and TRBJ1-6; no clear D gene. The ends were cut back, 3 bases at V and 9 bases at J, with 16 bases in the middle. The length of the CDR3 is 15 residues. Germline V gene sequence: CDR1 SGDLS, CDR2 YYNGEE. The CDR3 nucleotides are TGTGCCAGCAGCGGCATAAGCGTACTGGGTTCACCCCTCCACTTT. It is translated as CASSGISVLGSPLHF.

This clone was counted a single time. The chain couples TRBV28 to TRBJ1-3; D is undetermined. The germline CDR1 and CDR2 sequences are MDHEN and SYDVKM. The V and J ends lost 5 bases and 0 bases respectively, with 11 bases between them. The CDR3 has 15 residues. The DNA of the CDR3 is TGTGCCAGCAGTCAGGCCGGAAACTCTGGAAACACCATATATTTT. It is translated as CASSQAGNSGNTIYF.

The V gene is TRBV3-1 (or the pseudogene TRBV3-2), the J gene TRBJ2-1, with 10 bases aligning to TRBD2. The CDR3 is 19 amino acids. J was trimmed by 7 bases and V by 4 bases; bases with no gene match: 19. The V gene's germline CDR1 is LGHDT and CDR2 YNNKEL (reference sequence). DNA of the CDR3: TGTGCCAGCAGCCGTACCGCTCTCTCTCTAGCGGGAGTTTTGAATGAGCAGTTCTTC. Encoded protein: CASSRTALSLAGVLNEQFF.

This clone has a handful of counts. The chain couples TRBV7-9 to TRBJ1-1; D gene unclear. The V end was cut by 2 bases, the J end by 3 bases, with 4 bases between. The CDR3 loop spans 12 amino acids. Germline CDR1 is SEHNR and CDR2 is FQNEAQ (reference sequence). CDR3 in amino acids: CASSLYDTEAFF. CDR3 nucleotide sequence: TGTGCCAGCAGCTTATATGACACTGAAGCTTTCTTT.

The sample holds a few counts of this clone. This chain uses TRBV5-5 with TRBJ2-1; D might be TRBD1 (6 bases). This CDR3 has 16 residues. The germline V and J ends were trimmed by 5 bases and 0 bases, with 15 bases remaining between them. CDR1 and CDR2 from the germline V gene are SGHKS and YYEKEE (reference sequence). The chain's CDR3 is CASRAGQLSSYNEQFF. Written as DNA, the CDR3 is TGTGCCAGCAGGGCCGGACAGCTAAGCTCCTACAATGAGCAGTTCTTC.

The chain carries TRBV4-3 and TRBJ2-1; D might be TRBD2 (7 bases). The germline V and J ends were trimmed by 0 bases and 12 bases, with 21 bases remaining between them. Germline values: CDR1 LGHNA, CDR2 YSLEER. This CDR3 has 16 amino acids. The CDR3 region has the DNA TGCGCCAGCAGCCAAGAAGAAGGGAGAGGGGGAGGGTTGCAGTTCTTC. It specifies CASSQEEGRGGGLQFF.

The V gene is TRBV2, the J gene TRBJ2-3, with 13 bases matching TRBD2. The CDR3 loop spans 16 amino acids. CDR1 and CDR2 from the germline V gene are SNHLY and FYNNEI. V lost 7 bases, J lost 3 bases, and 7 bases stayed unmatched. For the CDR3, the DNA is TGTGCCAGCAAAGGAGGACTAGCGGGAGTAACAGATACGCAGTATTTT. It encodes CASKGGLAGVTDTQYF.

The CDR3 region is CASSPIMSEQFF. DNA for the CDR3: TGTGCCAGCAGCCCGATTATGAGCGAGCAGTTCTTC. This rearrangement joins TRBV5-6 to TRBJ2-1; D is uncertain. Deletions cut 4 bases from V and 10 bases from J, with 12 bases between. CDR3 length: 12 amino acids. Per the germline V gene, CDR1 is SGHDT and CDR2 is YYEEEE. The variable domain in full, with the rest retrieved from reference TRBV5-6 and TRBJ2-1, is DAGVTQSPTHLIKTRGQQVTLRCSPKSGHDTVSWYQQALGQGPQFIFQYYEEEERQRGNFPDRFSGHQFPNYSSELNVNALLLGDSALYLCASSPIMSEQFFGPGTRLTVL.

This chain connects TRBV5-1 to TRBJ2-1, with 7 bases aligning to TRBD2. This CDR3 comprises 17 residues. Trimming removed 4 bases from V and 6 bases from J; junction bases left unmatched: 16. CDR1 and CDR2 (germline): SGHRS, YFSETQ. CDR3 loop: CASSAGLLSSGLNEQFF. In nucleotides, the CDR3 is TGCGCCAGCAGCGCGGGTCTCTTGTCTAGCGGCCTCAATGAGCAGTTCTTC.

The genes are TRBV28 and TRBJ2-7; the D gene is possibly TRBD1 (6 bases). V was cut by 2 bases and J by 3 bases, with 14 bases left in between. CDR1 and CDR2 (germline): MDHEN, SYDVKM. The CDR3 length is 15 residues. CDR3 loop: CASSLTGQGHYEQYF. The CDR3 bases are TGTGCCAGCAGTTTAACCGGTCAGGGACACTACGAGCAGTACTTC. The entire variable domain, with the rest obtained from reference TRBV28 and TRBJ2-7, is as follows: DVKVTQSSRYLVKRTGEKVFLECVQDMDHENMFWYRQDPGLGLRLIYFSYDVKMKEKGDIPEGYSVSREKKERFSLILESASTNQTSMYLCASSLTGQGHYEQYFGPGTRLTVT.

V and J are TRBV24-1 and TRBJ2-1, with 8 bases matching TRBD1. V shed 3 bases and J 5 bases; nucleotides not matched to a gene: 20. This CDR3 has 20 residues. Germline CDR1 KGHDR, CDR2 SFDVKD. CDR3: CATSDPPSPGGQGGDNEQFF. DNA for the CDR3: TGTGCCACCAGTGATCCCCCAAGCCCCGGCGGACAGGGTGGGGACAATGAGCAGTTCTTC.

The chain is built from TRBV4-3 and TRBJ2-3, with 14 bases that match TRBD2. Looked up from germline, CDR1 is LGHNA and CDR2 is YSLEER. The CDR3 loop spans 17 amino acids. Trimming cost V 0 bases and J 5 bases; bases outside gene matches: 4. Here the CDR3 reads CASSQDGLAGGGDTQYF. In nucleotides, the CDR3 is TGCGCCAGCAGCCAAGATGGACTAGCGGGGGGCGGAGATACGCAGTATTTT.

This chain links TRBV7-8 with TRBJ2-2, with D tentatively TRBD1 (5 bases). V gave up 4 bases and J gave up 3 bases, with 9 bases separating them. Germline-derived CDR1 and CDR2 are SGHVS and FQNEAQ. The CDR3 is 14 amino acids. CDR3 nucleotide sequence: TGTGCCAGCAGCTCGGACATCGACACCGGGGAGCTGTTTTTT. This encodes CASSSDIDTGELFF.

This chain links TRBV5-1 with TRBJ2-7, with 7 bases lining up with TRBD2. The CDR3 consists of 16 residues. Germline CDR1 is SGHRS and CDR2 is YFSETQ. Germline trimming cut 0 bases from V and 2 bases from J; bases unmatched to any gene: 8. CDR3 amino acids: CASSLVPTGGTYEQYF. The CDR3 nucleotides are TGCGCCAGCAGCTTGGTACCGACGGGGGGAACCTACGAGCAGTACTTC.

V and J are TRBV9 and TRBJ2-3, with D tentatively TRBD1 (6 bases). With 4 bases removed from V and 6 bases from J, the gap between germline ends came to 12 bases. The CDR3 length is 13 residues. Germline V gene sequence: CDR1 SGDLS, CDR2 YYNGEE. CDR3: CASSPVRGDTQYF. DNA of the CDR3: TGTGCCAGCAGCCCGGTGAGGGGGGATACGCAGTATTTT.

With respect to this clone: The junction shows a germline mismatch at one end, possibly a read error. The J gene is TRBJ2-7, the V gene TRBV6-5, with 9 bases matching TRBD1. This CDR3 has 15 amino acids. CDR1 is MNHEY, CDR2 SVGAGI, per germline. The CDR3 coding sequence is TGTGCCAGCAGTTTCACCGGGACAGGGTCCTTCGAGCAGTACTTC. This gives the protein CASSFTGTGSFEQYF.

The chain's CDR3 is CASSQGLSNEKLFF. DNA for the CDR3: TGTGCCAGCAGCCAGGGGCTTTCTAATGAAAAACTGTTTTTT. The chain carries TRBV3-1 (or the pseudogene TRBV3-2) and TRBJ1-4; D might be TRBD1 (5 bases). Deletions cut 3 bases from V and 3 bases from J, with 8 bases between. This CDR3 is 14 amino acids long. Looked up from germline, CDR1 is LGHDT and CDR2 is YNNKEL (reference sequence).

The rearrangement uses TRBV30 and TRBJ2-1; 10 positions match TRBD2. The CDR3 consists of 16 residues. The germline V gene encodes CDR1 GTSNPN and CDR2 SVGIG (reference sequence). V lost 5 bases and J lost 8; bases outside the gene matches: 15. The CDR3 coding sequence is TGTGCCTGGGAGGGGCTAGCGGGAGCAACTGGCCATGAGCAGTTCTTC. This sequence encodes CAWEGLAGATGHEQFF. The variable domain in full, completed from reference TRBV30 and TRBJ2-1, reads SQTIHQWPATLVQPVGSPLSLECTVEGTSNPNLYWYRQAAGRGLQLLFYSVGIGQISSEVPQNLSASRPQDRQFILSSKKLLLSDSGFYLCAWEGLAGATGHEQFFGPGTRLTVL.

This clone was counted a single time. J is TRBJ1-1 and V is TRBV7-2; D gene uncertain. CDR1 and CDR2 from the germline V gene are SGHTA and FQGNSA. The CDR3 runs 13 residues. The V end was cut by 7 bases, the J end by 1 base, with 10 bases between. Here the CDR3 DNA reads TGTGCCAGCACCTCGCGGCGGAACACTGAAGCTTTCTTT. Amino acid sequence: CASTSRRNTEAFF.

The CDR3, as DNA: TGCAGCGTGGTCCCAGACACGTCCTACGAGCAGTACTTC. Amino acids: CSVVPDTSYEQYF. The V gene is TRBV29-1, the J gene TRBJ2-7; D is unresolved. There are 13 residues in the CDR3. Germline V gives CDR1 SQVTM, CDR2 ANQGSEA. Trimming shortened V by 6 bases and J by 1 base, and 13 bases separated the two germline ends.

The chain uses TRBV6-5 and TRBJ1-2, with 9 positions matching TRBD1. The length of the CDR3 is 15 residues. The V gene's germline CDR1 is MNHEY and CDR2 SVGAGI. The V gene end was trimmed by 3 bases and the J gene end by 8 bases; junction bases not matched to a gene: 10. In nucleotides, the CDR3 is TGTGCCAGCAGTTATCTCACCGGGACAGGGAAGGGCTACACCTTC. Translation gives CASSYLTGTGKGYTF.

The V gene is TRBV5-4, the J gene TRBJ1-1; D is unresolved. The CDR3 is made up of 12 amino acids. With 7 bases removed from V and 5 bases from J, the gap between germline ends came to 12 bases. Germline CDR1 is SGHNT and CDR2 is YYREEE (reference sequence). CDR3 in DNA: TGTGCCAGCGGGATAGGGAGGACTGAAGCTTTCTTT. This sequence encodes CASGIGRTEAFF.

This clone was seen only once. J is TRBJ2-7 and V is TRBV9, with a possible D match to TRBD1 (6 bases). This CDR3 spans 13 amino acids. The germline gives CDR1 SGDLS, CDR2 YYNGEE. V dropped 0 bases and J dropped 6 bases, with 10 bases sitting between them. The CDR3, as DNA: TGTGCCAGCAGCGTAGTCCAGGGGACCGAGCAGTACTTC. Amino acid sequence: CASSVVQGTEQYF.

The chain recombines TRBV30 with TRBJ1-2; 9 bases map to TRBD1. Per the germline V gene, CDR1 is GTSNPN and CDR2 is SVGIG (reference sequence). The CDR3 loop spans 16 amino acids. The V segment lost 2 bases and the J segment 4 bases; nucleotides outside the gene matches: 11. This CDR3 is CAWSRDGGTGPYGYTF. The CDR3 region has the DNA TGTGCCTGGAGTCGTGATGGTGGGACAGGGCCCTATGGCTACACCTTC.

The V and J genes are TRBV18 and TRBJ2-1, with 8 nucleotides matching TRBD1. This CDR3 has 13 residues. The germline V gene has CDR1 KGHSH and CDR2 LQKENI. With V trimmed by 6 bases and J by 7 bases, 5 bases remained unmatched. The CDR3 DNA follows: TGTGCCAGCTCCCAGGACAGGGAGAATGAGCAGTTCTTC. This translates into CASSQDRENEQFF.

J is TRBJ1-5 and V is TRBV19; tentative D call: TRBD1 (5 bases). Trimming shortened V by 7 bases and J by 9 bases, and 19 bases separated the two germline ends. The CDR3 totals 14 residues. Germline loops: CDR1 LNHDA, CDR2 SQIVND (reference sequence). The CDR3, as DNA: TGTGCCAGTACTAACCCGGGACTTACGAGGCCCCAGCATTTT. Amino acid sequence: CASTNPGLTRPQHF.

The chain joins TRBV6-5 to TRBJ2-2; a weak D match, TRBD1 (6 bases). The CDR3 totals 15 residues. CDR1 is MNHEY and CDR2 is SVGAGI in the germline V gene. The V end was cut by 4 bases, the J end by 3 bases, with 12 bases between. DNA of the CDR3: TGTGCCAGCAGTTCTCCGGGACACTACACCGGGGAGCTGTTTTTT. Its protein product is CASSSPGHYTGELFF.